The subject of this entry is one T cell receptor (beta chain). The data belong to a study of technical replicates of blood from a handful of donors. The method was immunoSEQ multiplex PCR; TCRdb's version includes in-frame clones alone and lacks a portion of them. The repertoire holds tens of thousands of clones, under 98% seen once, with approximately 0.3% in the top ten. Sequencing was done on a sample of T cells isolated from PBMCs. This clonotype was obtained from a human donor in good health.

The CDR3 DNA reads as TGTGCCAGCAGCTTAACTAGCGGGAGTCAAGATACGCAGTATTTT. Its protein is CASSLTSGSQDTQYF. V is TRBV7-3 and J is TRBJ2-3; 9 nucleotides match TRBD2. Germline CDR1 is SGHTA and CDR2 is FQGTGA. V dropped 0 bases and J dropped 5; count of bases not matched to a gene: 3. There are 15 residues in the CDR3.